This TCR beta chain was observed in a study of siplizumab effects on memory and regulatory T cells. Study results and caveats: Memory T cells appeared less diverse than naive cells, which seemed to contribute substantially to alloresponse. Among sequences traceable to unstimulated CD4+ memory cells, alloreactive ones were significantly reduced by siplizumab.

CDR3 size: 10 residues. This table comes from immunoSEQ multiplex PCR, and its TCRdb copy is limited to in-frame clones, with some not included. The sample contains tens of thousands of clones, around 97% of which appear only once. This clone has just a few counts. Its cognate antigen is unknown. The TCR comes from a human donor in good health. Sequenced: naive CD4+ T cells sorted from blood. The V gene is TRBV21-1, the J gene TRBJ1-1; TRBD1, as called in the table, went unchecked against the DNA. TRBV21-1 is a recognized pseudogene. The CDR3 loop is CASRTFEAFF. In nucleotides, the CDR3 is TGTGCCAGCAGGACATTCGAAGCTTTCTTT.